This T cell receptor (beta chain) was profiled in a study of control samples from healthy donors and cancer patients. Method: immunoSEQ multiplex PCR; TCRdb's copy keeps in-frame clones and lacks some. The sample consists of roughly 25,000 clones, roughly 90% of them appearing once. CDR3 size: 16 residues. CDR1 is MGHRA, CDR2 YSYEKL, per germline. A word on this clone: The junction differs from germline at one of its ends, possibly a read error.

This TCR derives from a man aged 45-65 years with lung cancer. The chain recombines TRBV4-1 with TRBJ2-1; no clear D. Sequences were obtained from PBMCs. The CDR3 is CASRQEQTPNQNEQFF. The CDR3 coding sequence is TGCGCCAGCAGGCAAGAGCAGACACCCAACCAAAATGAGCAGTTCTTC.